The source of this T cell receptor beta chain is a study of PD-1 blockade in mismatch repair-deficient tumors. Study overall: Patients had about a dozen mismatch repair-deficient cancer types and were previously treated and progressing. Study outcomes and limitations: After pembrolizumab, tumor-resident clones rose rapidly, then generally contracted before radiologic responses.

Of note for this clone: Its antigen remains unidentified.

The CDR3 covers 14 residues. With V trimmed by 1 base and J by 7 bases, 4 bases remained unmatched. Germline assignment: CDR1 GTSNPN and CDR2 SVGIG (reference sequence). The protocol was immunoSEQ multiplex PCR, while the TCRdb copy is restricted to in-frame clones and leaves out a portion. Of over 100,000 clones in the sample, about 83% are singletons; the top ten hold roughly 4.5%. PCR or immunohistochemistry showed mismatch repair deficiency in every enrolled patient. The TCR-sequenced patients were three responders to pembrolizumab. This chain joins TRBV30 and TRBJ2-2; TRBD1 agrees at 9 bases. This specimen consisted of peripheral blood, obtained roughly 13 months after starting pembrolizumab. The receptor's source is an adult with mismatch repair-deficient cancer. This chain's CDR3 is CAWSAQGAFGELFF. In DNA, the CDR3 is TGTGCCTGGAGTGCACAGGGGGCGTTCGGGGAGCTGTTTTTT.